One sample yielded the 7 T cell receptor beta chains listed below, sequenced in a study of blood T cell repertoires in COVID-19. Generated by immunoSEQ multiplex PCR, the TCRdb table keeps only in-frame clones and is missing some. The table includes roughly 400,000 clones, about 89% detected once. The sample taken for sequencing was PBMCs or T cells enriched from blood (not recorded which). Receptors originate from a woman in her forties who had been exposed to COVID-19.

The rearrangement links TRBV27 to TRBJ1-6; D remains ambiguous. CDR1 is MNHEY, CDR2 SMNVEV, per germline (reference sequence). CDR3 size: 12 residues. The germline V and J ends were trimmed by 6 bases and 5 bases, with 5 bases remaining between them. The CDR3 loop is CASSRDNSPLHF. DNA of the CDR3: TGTGCCAGCAGCCGGGATAATTCACCCCTCCACTTT.

This chain uses TRBV14 with TRBJ1-6; weak D call: TRBD1 (6 bases). Trimming removed 0 bases at V and 8 bases at J, with 11 bases between. The CDR3 loop spans 15 amino acids. Germline CDR1 reads SGHDN; CDR2 reads FVKESK. The CDR3 here is CASSQEGALYSPLHF. CDR3 bases: TGTGCCAGCAGCCAAGAGGGGGCTTTGTATTCACCCCTCCACTTT.

This chain uses TRBV6-6 with TRBJ1-4, with D possibly being TRBD1 (6 bases). The V gene lost 7 bases and the J gene lost 7 bases, with 16 bases spanning the gap. CDR1 and CDR2 (germline): MNHNY, SVGAGI (reference sequence). This CDR3 region has 14 residues. CDR3 sequence reads: CASTQGGGGEKLFF. For the CDR3, the DNA is TGTGCCAGCACCCAGGGAGGGGGGGGTGAAAAACTGTTTTTT.

A single count supports this clone. The rearrangement uses TRBV3-1 (or the pseudogene TRBV3-2) and TRBJ1-2; 11 bases agree with TRBD1. V dropped 3 bases and J dropped 5; count of bases not matched to a gene: 8. Germline V gene data show CDR1 as LGHDT and CDR2 as YNNKEL (reference sequence). This CDR3 comprises 16 residues. The CDR3: CASSQPDRGRRYGYTF. The DNA of the CDR3 is TGTGCCAGCAGCCAGCCGGACAGGGGGCGCAGGTATGGCTACACCTTC.

The chain uses TRBV29-1 and TRBJ1-1; no firm D call. CDR3 length equals 12 residues. The V and J ends lost 5 bases and 6 bases respectively, with 13 bases between them. Germline assignment: CDR1 SQVTM and CDR2 ANQGSEA. CDR3 coding DNA: TGCAGCGTTCCCGGTCTAACCCCTGAAGCTTTCTTT. Translation: CSVPGLTPEAFF. Looking up the rest from reference TRBV29-1 and TRBJ1-1 gives the full variable domain: SAVISQKPSRDICQRGTSLTIQCQVDSQVTMMFWYRQQPGQSLTLIATANQGSEATYESGFVIDKFPISRPNLTFSTLTVSNMSPEDSSIYLCSVPGLTPEAFFGQGTRLTVV.

This chain joins TRBV7-8 and TRBJ1-4; 8 bases align to TRBD1. The CDR3 consists of 14 residues. V was clipped by 5 bases and J by 8 bases; unmatched bases: 7. Germline assignment: CDR1 SGHVS and CDR2 FQNEAQ. The CDR3 reads CASSPRTGNEKLFF. The CDR3 nucleotides are TGTGCCAGCAGCCCTCGGACAGGGAACGAAAAACTGTTTTTT.

The chain combines TRBV5-1 with TRBJ1-2; D is unclear. This CDR3 comprises 15 residues. Germline V CDR1 and CDR2: SGHRS, YFSETQ. Deletions cut 3 bases from V and 7 bases from J, with 19 bases between. As DNA, the CDR3 is TGCGCCAGCAGCTCCGACGGTGTTAAAACGGGTGGCTACACCTTC. This gives the protein CASSSDGVKTGGYTF.